The rows below give T cell receptor beta chains drawn from one sample of a study of T cell repertoires in cytomegalovirus infection. A single record per CDR3 protein comes from TCRdb applying MiXCR to the reads. The sample holds about 490,000 distinct CDR3 sequences, approximately 11% seen once. Sequencing used PBMCs. These receptors came from a human donor in good health (CMV status not recorded). Some clones in this sample may be carry-over from other donors' samples. CDR3s include the opening cysteine and the closing phenylalanine or tryptophan. The order of the fields is CDR3 DNA, CDR3 protein, V gene, D gene, J gene, clone size. D genes are given only for firm matches. A row's size may be missing; if present it is once, few, many or a size class.

cdr3_nt: TGTGGCAGCACCCAAAACCCTAGCGGGGGGGTGGCAGAGACCCAGTACTTC
cdr3_aa: CGSTQNPSGGVAETQYF
v_call: TRBV6-6
d_call: TRBD2
j_call: TRBJ2-5
clone_size: -

cdr3_nt: TGCAGTGCTCCCCCCGGCGGAAACTTCTACGAGCAGTACTTC
cdr3_aa: CSAPPGGNFYEQYF
v_call: TRBV20-1
d_call: -
j_call: TRBJ2-7
clone_size: many

cdr3_nt: TGTGCCAGCAGCGTAGACATAGGAGCGAACACTGAAGCTTTCTTT
cdr3_aa: CASSVDIGANTEAFF
v_call: TRBV9
d_call: -
j_call: TRBJ1-1
clone_size: -

cdr3_nt: TGTGCCAGCAGCTTAGGGACTAGCGCCACCGGGGAGCTGTTTTTT
cdr3_aa: CASSLGTSATGELFF
v_call: TRBV7-3
d_call: TRBD2
j_call: TRBJ2-2
clone_size: -

cdr3_nt: TGTGCCAGCAGTCTCGGGACAGGAATGGTCTATGGCTACACCTTC
cdr3_aa: CASSLGTGMVYGYTF
v_call: TRBV27
d_call: TRBD1
j_call: TRBJ1-2
clone_size: many

cdr3_nt: TGTGCCAGCGGGTTCACAGTCGACCGGGATGGCTACACCTTC
cdr3_aa: CASGFTVDRDGYTF
v_call: TRBV6-5
d_call: -
j_call: TRBJ1-2
clone_size: many

cdr3_nt: TGTGCCAGTAGTCCGGGACAGGGGGAGAGTGGGGCCAACGTCCTGACTTTC
cdr3_aa: CASSPGQGESGANVLTF
v_call: TRBV19
d_call: TRBD1
j_call: TRBJ2-6
clone_size: many

cdr3_nt: TGTGCCAGCAGTTTTGGGGGGGACCCCCAAGAGACCCAGTACTTC
cdr3_aa: CASSFGGDPQETQYF
v_call: TRBV25-1
d_call: TRBD2
j_call: TRBJ2-5
clone_size: few

cdr3_nt: TGCGCCAGCAGTCCAGCGGGGAGACGGAGTAACCAAGAGACCCAGTACTTC
cdr3_aa: CASSPAGRRSNQETQYF
v_call: TRBV23-1
d_call: TRBD2
j_call: TRBJ2-5
clone_size: many

cdr3_nt: TGTGCCATCAGTGACCTCGGACGTAACTCCTACGAGCAGTACTTC
cdr3_aa: CAISDLGRNSYEQYF
v_call: TRBV10-3
d_call: -
j_call: TRBJ2-7
clone_size: -

cdr3_nt: TGTGCCAGCAGCCAAGATGACAGGGTTCCTAATGAAAAACTGTTTTTT
cdr3_aa: CASSQDDRVPNEKLFF
v_call: TRBV4-2
d_call: TRBD1
j_call: TRBJ1-4
clone_size: few

cdr3_nt: TGTGCCATCAGGGACAGGCTGGGCTACGAGCAGTACTTC
cdr3_aa: CAIRDRLGYEQYF
v_call: TRBV10-3
d_call: TRBD1
j_call: TRBJ2-7
clone_size: many

cdr3_nt: TGCGCCTGTGATGCCAGCAGGGGACCTCTACTAGCGAACACCGGGGAGCTGTTTTTT
cdr3_aa: CACDASRGPLLANTGELFF
v_call: TRBV7-9
d_call: -
j_call: TRBJ2-2
clone_size: many

cdr3_nt: TGTGCCAGCAGTGACGGGACCGGGTATGGCTACACCTTC
cdr3_aa: CASSDGTGYGYTF
v_call: TRBV6-4
d_call: -
j_call: TRBJ1-2
clone_size: many

cdr3_nt: TGTGCCAGCAGCCCCGATACAGGGGGCGAGCAGTACTTC
cdr3_aa: CASSPDTGGEQYF
v_call: TRBV28
d_call: TRBD1
j_call: TRBJ2-7
clone_size: few

cdr3_nt: TGTGCCAGCGGGGGACTAGCGGGAAGGGACGAGCAGTACTTC
cdr3_aa: CASGGLAGRDEQYF
v_call: TRBV2
d_call: TRBD2
j_call: TRBJ2-7
clone_size: few

cdr3_nt: TGTGCCAGTAGTATTGGGCCCTACGAGCAGTACTTC
cdr3_aa: CASSIGPYEQYF
v_call: TRBV19
d_call: -
j_call: TRBJ2-7
clone_size: many

cdr3_nt: TGTGCCAGCAGCGGAGAGGGACTAGCGGGGGACTTCTCCTACGAGCAGTACTTC
cdr3_aa: CASSGEGLAGDFSYEQYF
v_call: TRBV12-3/TRBV12-4
d_call: TRBD2
j_call: TRBJ2-7
clone_size: few

cdr3_nt: TGTGCCAGCAGTTTTGTTGGGACGGATAACTATGGCTACACCTTC
cdr3_aa: CASSFVGTDNYGYTF
v_call: TRBV12-3/TRBV12-4
d_call: -
j_call: TRBJ1-2
clone_size: few

cdr3_nt: TGTGCCAGCAGCCAAGATCGGACTCAGGGAGCTTTCTTT
cdr3_aa: CASSQDRTQGAFF
v_call: TRBV3-1
d_call: -
j_call: TRBJ1-1
clone_size: -

cdr3_nt: TGTGCCAGCAGCCGCCCGGGGTTGGGTCAAGATACGCAGTATTTT
cdr3_aa: CASSRPGLGQDTQYF
v_call: TRBV7-3
d_call: -
j_call: TRBJ2-3
clone_size: many

cdr3_nt: TGCAGTGCTAGAGTATATGGGGGACGCGGCACTGAAGCTTTCTTT
cdr3_aa: CSARVYGGRGTEAFF
v_call: TRBV20-1
d_call: -
j_call: TRBJ1-1
clone_size: few